A single sample is the source of the 5 T cell receptor beta chains below, sequenced in a study of cytomegalovirus exposure and HLA in healthy donors. The study ran its PCR with 60 Vbeta and 13 Jbeta primers. TCRdb's copy holds only in-frame clones and misses some; the assay was immunoSEQ multiplex PCR. The table lists 150,000 to 200,000 clones, about 83% of them singletons. The specimen was PBMCs. The receptors here all came from a woman aged 25 to 45 in good health and CMV-seropositive.

A few counts support this clone. The V and J genes are TRBV6-5 and TRBJ1-5, with D possibly matching TRBD1 (5 bases). The CDR3 sequence is 15 residues long. CDR1 is MNHEY, CDR2 SVGAGI, per germline. V was shortened by 5 bases and J by 7 bases, with 18 bases between the two germline ends. The CDR3 protein is CASSPRGGPGQPQHF. CDR3 DNA sequence: TGTGCCAGCAGTCCACGGGGGGGACCAGGGCAGCCCCAGCATTTT.

The gene calls are TRBV27 and TRBJ1-3, with D unclear. The V gene's germline CDR1 is MNHEY and CDR2 SMNVEV (reference sequence). The CDR3 loop spans 14 amino acids. Trimming took 11 bases from V and 2 from J, leaving 16 bases between them. As DNA, the CDR3 is TGTGCCGGGTTCCAGGTGAGTACTGGAAACACCATATATTTT. This gives the protein CAGFQVSTGNTIYF.

The CDR3 DNA follows: TGTGCCAGCAGCTTAAATCACAATCAGCCCCAGCATTTT. As protein: CASSLNHNQPQHF. The chain employs TRBV7-2 and TRBJ1-5; D remains ambiguous. This CDR3 has 13 residues. Looked up from germline, CDR1 is SGHTA and CDR2 is FQGNSA. V was clipped by 2 bases and J by 3 bases, with 5 bases between them.

J is TRBJ2-7 and V is TRBV25-1; weak D call: TRBD1 (6 bases). CDR1 and CDR2 from the germline V gene are MGHDK and SYGVNS. This CDR3 region has 16 residues. V was clipped by 5 bases and J by 0 bases, with 17 bases between them. The CDR3 DNA reads as TGTGCCAGCAGTTCCGTGGGTCAGGGGTTCTCCTACGAGCAGTACTTC. Translated: CASSSVGQGFSYEQYF.

The chain has TRBV29-1 and TRBJ2-3; D is uncertain. CDR3 size: 11 residues. The V gene lost 6 bases and the J gene lost 5 bases, with 9 bases spanning the gap. Germline CDR1 SQVTM, CDR2 ANQGSEA. The CDR3 DNA reads TGCAGCGTCGACCGAGGAGATACGCAGTATTTT. This gives the protein CSVDRGDTQYF.